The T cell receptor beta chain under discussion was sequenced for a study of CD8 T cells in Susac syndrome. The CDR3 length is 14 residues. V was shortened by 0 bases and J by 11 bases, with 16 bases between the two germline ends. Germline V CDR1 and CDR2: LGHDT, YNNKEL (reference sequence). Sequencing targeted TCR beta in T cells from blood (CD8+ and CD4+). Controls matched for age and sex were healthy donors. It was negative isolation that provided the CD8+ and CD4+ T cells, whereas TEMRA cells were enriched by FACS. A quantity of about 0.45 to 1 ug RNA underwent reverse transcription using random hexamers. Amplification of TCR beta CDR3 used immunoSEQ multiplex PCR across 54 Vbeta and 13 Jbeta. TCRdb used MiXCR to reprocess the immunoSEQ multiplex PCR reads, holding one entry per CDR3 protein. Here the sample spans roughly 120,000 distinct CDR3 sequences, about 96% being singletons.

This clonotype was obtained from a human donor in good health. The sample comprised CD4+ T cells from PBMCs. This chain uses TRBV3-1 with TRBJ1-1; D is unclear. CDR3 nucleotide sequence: TGTGCCAGCAGCCAAGATCAGAAAGGGCCAAGGGCTTTCTTT. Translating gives CASSQDQKGPRAFF.